Sequencing of this TCR beta chain was carried out in a study of shared clonotypes between healthy human individuals. Comments on this clone: Its antigen is undetermined.

Per the germline V gene, CDR1 is SGHRS and CDR2 is YFSETQ. The CDR3 is made up of 13 amino acids. Trimming cost V 1 base and J 6 bases, with 11 bases left between them. Profiled with immunoSEQ multiplex PCR; TCRdb holds only in-frame clones, not every one. This repertoire shows under 1,100,000 clones, about 80% found once; its top ten account for 0.55% to 0.7%. The study, taken as a whole, reports: Larger estimated richness was generally recorded for naive subsets relative to memory subsets.

The sample was memory CD4+ T cells from PBMCs. Noted subset: CD45RA-negative fraction. This clonotype was sampled from a man aged 18 to 30 in good health. Some clones in this sample may be carry-over from other donors' samples. The chain is built from TRBV5-1 and TRBJ2-7; D remains unclear. CDR3 loop: CASSLMGSSEQYF. In DNA, the CDR3 is TGCGCCAGCAGCTTGATGGGATCGAGCGAGCAGTACTTC.